A selection of T cell receptor beta chains follows, all from one sample in a study of spatial heterogeneity in lung cancer. TCRdb fed the 5' RACE reads into MiXCR, producing one record per CDR3 protein. Among under 85,000 distinct CDR3 sequences listed, under 8.5% were seen once. This material consisted of PBMCs, taken at surgery. The receptors shown here come from a male donor with early-stage non-small cell lung cancer. The CDR3 runs from the conserved cysteine through the conserved F or W. A D gene is named only where the DNA matches it firmly. Only part of the rows carry a size: once, few, many, or a class if the clone is expanded.

cdr3_nt	cdr3_aa	v_call	j_call	d_call	clone_size
TGTGCCAGCAGCCCCCCCGGGCTTAACTATGGCTACACCTTC	CASSPPGLNYGYTF	TRBV7-8	TRBJ1-2	.	many
TGTGCCTTAGCGGAACGGGCCTATGGCTACACCTTC	CALAERAYGYTF	TRBV30	TRBJ1-2	.	many
TGTGCCAGCAGCCAAGGGGGATATCAGCCCCAGCATTTT	CASSQGGYQPQHF	TRBV4-2	TRBJ1-5	.	many
TGTGCCAGCAGTTTTTCAGGGGGCGTTGGCTACACCTTC	CASSFSGGVGYTF	TRBV27	TRBJ1-2	TRBD1	.
TGTGCCAGCAGCTTAATGGTACAGAGTGAGCAGTTCTTC	CASSLMVQSEQFF	TRBV7-2	TRBJ2-1	.	many
TGTGCCAGCAGTTACTCGATTGCTTTTCAGGGGACCGAGCAGTACTTC	CASSYSIAFQGTEQYF	TRBV6-5	TRBJ2-7	.	few
TGTGCCACCAGTGATCCAGGGACGACTGGAAACACCATATATTTT	CATSDPGTTGNTIYF	TRBV24-1	TRBJ1-3	.	many
TGTGCCAGCAGCCCTTTGAAGGTATTTTCCGGGGAGCTGTTTTTT	CASSPLKVFSGELFF	TRBV3-1	TRBJ2-2	.	many
TGTGCCAGCAGCCCACGGCCTGGGGATGAGCAGTTCTTC	CASSPRPGDEQFF	TRBV9	TRBJ2-1	.	many
TGTGCCAGCAGCCAGGCAGTACTGAACACCGGGGAGCTGTTTTTT	CASSQAVLNTGELFF	TRBV3-1	TRBJ2-2	.	many
TGCAGTTCACGGGACAGCCGGTACCAAGAGACCCAGTACTTC	CSSRDSRYQETQYF	TRBV20-1	TRBJ2-5	TRBD1	many
TGTGCCAGCAGCTCCGACCCTAGCGGCTACGAGCAGTACTTC	CASSSDPSGYEQYF	TRBV5-6	TRBJ2-7	TRBD2	many
TGTGCCAGCAGGACTGGGGGACGTGGGGAGCTGTTTTTT	CASRTGGRGELFF	TRBV6-5	TRBJ2-2	.	many
TGTGCCAGCAGCTTGGCCGAGGACGAGCAGTACTTC	CASSLAEDEQYF	TRBV5-5	TRBJ2-7	.	many
TGTGCCAGCAGCCAAGAGAGTAGGACGGATAACACTGAAGCTTTCTTT	CASSQESRTDNTEAFF	TRBV4-2	TRBJ1-1	.	many
TGTGCCAGCAGTCCTCGTCCCGGGACAGGGAACGGTGGCTACACCTTC	CASSPRPGTGNGGYTF	TRBV27	TRBJ1-2	TRBD1	many
TGCGCCAGCAGCCAAGGGGGGGCAGGGGTAAATGAGCAGTTCTTC	CASSQGGAGVNEQFF	TRBV4-1	TRBJ2-1	.	.
TGTGCCCTGGGGGACAGGACTTCCTACGAGCAGTACTTC	CALGDRTSYEQYF	TRBV5-4	TRBJ2-7	TRBD1	.
TGTGCCAGCAGTGAAGTGGCGGGGAACTATGGCTACACCTTC	CASSEVAGNYGYTF	TRBV2	TRBJ1-2	.	.
TGTGCCAGCAGCGCGAGCATAGGACAAAACTATGGCTACACCTTC	CASSASIGQNYGYTF	TRBV6-5	TRBJ1-2	.	many
TGCGCCAGCAAGCTAGCGGCAGCGAACTTGAACACTGAAGCTTTCTTT	CASKLAAANLNTEAFF	TRBV5-1	TRBJ1-1	.	.
TGTGCCAGCAGGGCAGGACTAGCGGGAGCCCGTAGTGAGCAGTTCTTC	CASRAGLAGARSEQFF	TRBV6-5	TRBJ2-1	TRBD2	.
TGTGCCAGCAAGAAAGGTTGGGGTATCAATGAGCAGTTCTTC	CASKKGWGINEQFF	TRBV9	TRBJ2-1	.	few
TGCGCCAGCAGCACCGACGGTGTGGGGCTCTCCTACAATGAGCAGTTCTTC	CASSTDGVGLSYNEQFF	TRBV5-1	TRBJ2-1	.	many